The 9 T cell receptor beta chains below all came from one sample that was sequenced in a study of blood T cell repertoires in COVID-19. Data came from immunoSEQ multiplex PCR; TCRdb stores just in-frame clones and leaves some out. This table has a few hundred thousand clones, 70% to 90% appearing once. The sequencing input was PBMCs or T cells enriched from blood (not recorded which). Receptors originate from an older woman who had recovered from COVID-19.

This chain links TRBV5-1 with TRBJ1-2, with 7 nucleotides matching TRBD1. The CDR3 extends over 13 amino acids. Trimming cost V 2 bases and J 10 bases; bases outside gene matches: 8. Per germline, CDR1 SGHRS and CDR2 YFSETQ. The CDR3 is CASSFTGEGLYTF. CDR3 nucleotides: TGCGCCAGCAGCTTTACAGGGGAAGGGCTCTACACCTTC.

On this clone itself: Other DNA sequences within the sample encode an identical CDR3. CDR3 residues: CASSQGTGGGNTIYF. CDR3 nucleotides: TGTGCCAGCAGCCAAGGGACAGGGGGTGGAAACACCATATATTTT. The chain combines TRBV3-1 (or the pseudogene TRBV3-2) with TRBJ1-3; 10 bases fit TRBD1. In germline, CDR1 is LGHDT, CDR2 YNNKEL (reference sequence). Germline trimming cut 1 base from V and 3 bases from J; bases unmatched to any gene: 0. CDR3 size: 15 residues.

This rearrangement joins TRBV27 to TRBJ2-3; a weak D match, TRBD2 (5 bases). Looked up from germline, CDR1 is MNHEY and CDR2 is SMNVEV (reference sequence). CDR3 length: 15 residues. V was cut by 6 bases and J by 2 bases, with 15 bases left in between. CDR3 DNA sequence: TGTGCCAGCAGACGAACCGGGATCTCCACAGATACGCAGTATTTT. Translated: CASRRTGISTDTQYF.

This clone has only a few counts. This chain connects TRBV6-5 to TRBJ1-2; 10 nucleotides align to TRBD1. The V gene end was trimmed by 5 bases and the J gene end by 8 bases; junction bases not matched to a gene: 8. From germline, CDR1 is MNHEY and CDR2 SVGAGI. The CDR3 runs 14 residues. CDR3: CASSTTGGGEGYTF. The CDR3 DNA reads as TGTGCCAGCAGTACGACAGGGGGCGGGGAGGGCTACACCTTC.

This sequence joins TRBV5-1 and TRBJ2-3; D unclear. Germline V gene data show CDR1 as SGHRS and CDR2 as YFSETQ. CDR3 length equals 12 residues. Trimming stripped 0 bases from V and 5 bases from J, with 4 bases between. The CDR3 DNA reads as TGCGCCAGCAGCTTGGTAAAAGATACGCAGTATTTT. Translation: CASSLVKDTQYF.

The rearrangement joins TRBV5-4 to TRBJ2-7, with 7 bases lining up with TRBD1. CDR1 is SGHNT, CDR2 YYREEE, per germline (reference sequence). The V and J ends lost 3 bases and 2 bases, in that order; junction bases with no gene match: 8. The CDR3 runs to 15 residues. CDR3 residues: CASSSPGGPTYEQYF. In DNA form, the CDR3 reads TGTGCCAGCAGCTCTCCAGGGGGTCCTACCTACGAGCAGTACTTC.

This clone occurred once. This CDR3 reads CASSSLAGETYEQYF. CDR3 in DNA: TGCGCCAGCAGCTCTTTAGCGGGGGAAACATACGAGCAGTACTTC. The rearrangement links TRBV5-1 to TRBJ2-7; TRBD2 matches at 9 bases. The ends lost 3 bases at V and 4 bases at J; junction bases unmatched: 8. Looked up from germline, CDR1 is SGHRS and CDR2 is YFSETQ. The CDR3 covers 15 residues. Full variable domain (remainder filled in from reference TRBV5-1 and TRBJ2-7): KAGVTQTPRYLIKTRGQQVTLSCSPISGHRSVSWYQQTPGQGLQFLFEYFSETQRNKGNFPGRFSGRQFSNSRSEMNVSTLELGDSALYLCASSSLAGETYEQYFGPGTRLTVT.

The chain recombines TRBV7-9 with TRBJ2-1; 8 nucleotides line up with TRBD1. V gave up 2 bases and J gave up 8 bases; unmatched junction bases: 5. CDR3 length equals 14 residues. Germline CDR1 SEHNR, CDR2 FQNEAQ (reference sequence). The CDR3 bases are TGTGCCAGCAGCTTAAGGTCAGGGGGCGATGAGCAGTTCTTC. It yields the protein CASSLRSGGDEQFF. Full variable domain (remainder filled in from reference TRBV7-9 and TRBJ2-1): DTGVSQNPRHKITKRGQNVTFRCDPISEHNRLYWYRQTLGQGPEFLTYFQNEAQLEKSRLLSDRFSAERPKGSFSTLEIQRTEQGDSAMYLCASSLRSGGDEQFFGPGTRLTVL.

V usage is TRBV25-1 and J usage is TRBJ2-5; D not certain. The CDR3 is 14 residues long. Per germline, CDR1 MGHDK and CDR2 SYGVNS. The V and J ends lost 5 bases and 1 base respectively, with 11 bases between them. CDR3 protein: CASSPYRVQETQYF. The CDR3 DNA is TGTGCCAGCAGTCCCTATCGGGTCCAAGAGACCCAGTACTTC.